This note documents a single T cell receptor (beta chain) sequence. The target of this receptor is not known. It has no much larger one-base neighbor in the sample; base qualities were not kept. Preparation of the library involved the immunoSEQ multiplex PCR assay. The authors processed their data as follows. A statistical classification framework was developed to diagnose cytomegalovirus status using the catalog of TCR beta chain sequences. The source is immuneACCESS, and TCRdb retained only in-frame sequences with V and J called. Part of the clones is not carried over; for the studies checked, unresolved V genes explain less than half of this, and the remainder is unexplained. From that table come the V and J calls and clone size; the DNA was used to work out D and trimming. The sample data list some 210,000 clones, and roughly 91% of these were observed just once. About 2% of the sample belongs to the ten largest clones.

The data were obtained in a study of cytomegalovirus exposure and HLA in healthy donors listed by TCRdb under 2017. Concerning the study at large: The 666 repertoires of the first cohort and the roughly 110 validation repertoires were produced on the same platform, according to a later analysis. The aim of the study was to test whether cataloging public T cell receptors could identify signatures of past pathogen exposure. Along with the 666-subject first cohort, a separate validation cohort of over a hundred different subjects was used. The study combined high-throughput TCR immunosequencing, statistical association of individual TCRs with disease status, and machine learning to predict cytomegalovirus infection status.

Overall study results and their limits: The authors suggested that the approach could potentially be generalized to other disease states and immunological phenotypes. A later analysis had no HLA typing for the validation cohort, so co-occurrence there was scored across all 110 or so repertoires. In the study, about 150 TCR beta chains were listed as associated with cytomegalovirus. Most TCR sequences were seen in very few donors, while some public TCRs were found in many individuals. Subsequent analysis determined that TCRs grouped into clusters in the first cohort also showed a tendency toward co-occurrence across the 130 or so validation repertoires, and approximately 94% of cluster scores exceeded 0. A few of the identified cytomegalovirus-associated TCR beta chains were confirmed in vitro to be specific for cytomegalovirus antigens. The classifier was reported to diagnose cytomegalovirus status with high specificity and sensitivity in both the original cohort and the validation cohort.

Sequences SNHLY (CDR1) and FYNNEI (CDR2) are obtained from the germline V gene. The germline V and J ends show losses of 7 bases and 6 bases respectively, and no gene match explains 3 bases of the junction. The CDR3 goes from the cysteine to the phenylalanine over 12 residues. Kept here is only the CDR3 DNA, which spans 36 bases and is read in frame from base 1. Donors formed part of the validation cohort, which comprised 120 subjects and was distinct from the first cohort of 690 or so subjects. The source material was PBMCs. The sequence joins TRBV2 to TRBJ1-5, and 7 junction bases match TRBD1. The sequence derives from a woman under 30 in good health and CMV-seropositive. CDR3 loop: CASTPGGQPQHF. The nucleotide sequence is given as TGTGCCAGCACCCCAGGGGGTCAGCCCCAGCATTTT.